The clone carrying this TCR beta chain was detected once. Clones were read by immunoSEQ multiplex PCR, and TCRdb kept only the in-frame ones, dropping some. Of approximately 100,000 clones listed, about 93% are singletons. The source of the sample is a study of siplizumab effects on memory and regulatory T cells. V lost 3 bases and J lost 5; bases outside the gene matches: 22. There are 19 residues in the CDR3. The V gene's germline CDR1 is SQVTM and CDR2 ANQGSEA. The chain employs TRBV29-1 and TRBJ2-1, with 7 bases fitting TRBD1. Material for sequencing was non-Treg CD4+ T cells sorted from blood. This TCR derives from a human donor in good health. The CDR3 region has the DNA TGCAGCGTTGAGGGGCTGGTTTTCGGCTACGGGACAGATAACAATGAGCAGTTCTTC. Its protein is CSVEGLVFGYGTDNNEQFF.